These 30 T cell receptor beta chains share one sample of origin, sequenced in a study of T cells in Graves' hyperthyroidism and ophthalmopathy. Amplified TCR beta CDR3 regions derived from RNA transcripts. The study used the HTBI primer set for a first-round RT-PCR of the TCR CDR3. TCRdb analysed the multiplex PCR reads with MiXCR anew, one entry per CDR3 protein. The sample carries 500,000 to 550,000 distinct CDR3 sequences, about 20% recorded once. The sequenced material came from blood. Receptors were obtained from a middle-aged man with Graves' ophthalmopathy.

The chain employs TRBV7-2 and TRBJ2-5; 10 nucleotides line up with TRBD2. Germline V CDR1 and CDR2: SGHTA, FQGNSA. V lost 2 bases to trimming and J lost 6 bases; unmatched junction nucleotides: 12. CDR3 length: 17 amino acids. The DNA of the CDR3 is TGTGCCAGCAGCTTAACTAGCGGGATATTTGGGGTGAAGACCCAGTACTTC. It specifies CASSLTSGIFGVKTQYF.

This clonotype was counted a single time. Just one base apart from a much larger clone, this may be a read error. This sequence joins TRBV5-1 and TRBJ2-4; 10 positions agree with TRBD2. This CDR3 region has 15 residues. Germline-derived CDR1 and CDR2 are SGHRS and YFSETQ. CDR3 amino acids: CVSSTVRTSGNIQYF. The CDR3 DNA reads TGCGTCAGCAGCACGGTCCGGACTAGCGGAAACATTCAGTACTTC.

This clonotype was recorded many times. The genes are TRBV13 and TRBJ2-3; a weak D match, TRBD1 (6 bases). The germline CDR1 and CDR2 sequences are PRHDT and FYEKMQ (reference sequence). Trimming removed 5 bases at V and 4 bases at J, with 7 bases between. The CDR3 length is 12 residues. The CDR3 spells CASSRQADTQYF. The CDR3 DNA reads TGTGCCAGCAGCCGACAGGCAGATACGCAGTATTTT. Full variable domain (missing parts from reference TRBV13 and TRBJ2-3): AAGVIQSPRHLIKEKRETATLKCYPIPRHDTVYWYQQGPGQDPQFLISFYEKMQSDKGSIPDRFSAQQFSDYHSELNMSSLELGDSALYFCASSRQADTQYFGPGTRLTVL.

This clonotype was observed at least ten times. The genes are TRBV20-1 and TRBJ1-1; D remains unclear. V was clipped by 0 bases and J by 0 bases, with 8 bases between them. CDR1 DFQATT and CDR2 SNEGSKA come from the germline V gene (reference sequence). The CDR3 contains 14 residues. This CDR3 is CSARDGQVNTEAFF. Here the CDR3 DNA reads TGCAGTGCTAGAGATGGGCAGGTGAACACTGAAGCTTTCTTT.

CDR3 protein: CASSLGLAGATQYF. In DNA, the CDR3 is TGTGCCAGCAGCTTAGGGCTAGCGGGTGCAACGCAGTATTTT. V usage is TRBV11-2 and J usage is TRBJ2-3; the match to TRBD2 covers 8 bases. Losses at the gene ends were 1 base for V and 9 bases for J; bases not matched to a gene: 6. This CDR3 is built from 14 residues. Germline V CDR1 and CDR2: SGHAT, FQNNGV.

This clonotype showed up just a few times. The V call is TRBV4-1, the J call TRBJ2-3; D not resolved. Trimming pared 3 bases from V and 4 bases from J, leaving 8 bases between. This CDR3 has 13 amino acids. Per the germline V gene, CDR1 is MGHRA and CDR2 is YSYEKL. Written as DNA, the CDR3 is TGCGCCAGCAGCCACCGTCGCCCAGATACGCAGTATTTT. Amino acid sequence: CASSHRRPDTQYF.

This clonotype occurred a few times. The chain is built from TRBV6-5 and TRBJ1-6; D remains unclear. V was pared by 4 bases and J by 9 bases, with 7 bases between. The germline V gene encodes CDR1 MNHEY and CDR2 SVGAGI. There are 12 residues in the CDR3. Written as DNA, the CDR3 is TGTGCCAGCAGTTCCCCCATTTCACCCCTCCACTTT. It yields the protein CASSSPISPLHF.

This chain connects TRBV15 to TRBJ1-6; no reliable D call. The CDR3 has 15 residues. V gave up 9 bases and J gave up 1 base, with 13 bases separating them. The germline CDR1 and CDR2 sequences are LNHNV and YYDKDF (reference sequence). CDR3: CATAEGRSYNSPLHF. CDR3 coding DNA: TGTGCCACTGCGGAAGGGCGTTCCTATAATTCACCCCTCCACTTT. Combining the CDR3 with reference TRBV15 and TRBJ1-6 gives the whole variable domain DAMVIQNPRYQVTQFGKPVTLSCSQTLNHNVMYWYQQKSSQAPKLLFHYYDKDFNNEADTPDNFQSRRPNTSFCFLDIRSPGLGDTAMYLCATAEGRSYNSPLHFGNGTRLTVT.

The chain recombines TRBV28 with TRBJ2-5; unclear D gene. The V gene lost 6 bases and the J gene lost 4 bases, with 15 bases spanning the gap. In germline, CDR1 is MDHEN, CDR2 SYDVKM. The CDR3 spans 14 residues. The CDR3 DNA is TGTGCCAGCAGCCAACCGTCCCCCGGAGAGACCCAGTACTTC. It specifies CASSQPSPGETQYF. The full variable domain, in which reference TRBV28 and TRBJ2-5 provide the parts outside the CDR3, is DVKVTQSSRYLVKRTGEKVFLECVQDMDHENMFWYRQDPGLGLRLIYFSYDVKMKEKGDIPEGYSVSREKKERFSLILESASTNQTSMYLCASSQPSPGETQYFGPGTRLLVL.

This chain uses TRBV6-1 with TRBJ1-4; possible D gene TRBD1, 6 bases. CDR1 is MNHNS and CDR2 is SASEGT in the germline V gene. Trimming took off 7 bases at V and 8 bases at J, with 20 bases between the two ends. The CDR3 loop spans 15 amino acids. The CDR3 region has the DNA TGTGCCAGCAACCCGGGGGGGGCAGGTGAAGAAAAACTGTTTTTT. Translated, it gives CASNPGGAGEEKLFF.

A few counts support this clonotype. CDR3 DNA: TGTGCCAGCAGCCAAGTCGTGGACACAGATACGCAGTATTTT. Amino acid sequence: CASSQVVDTDTQYF. The chain links TRBV3-1 to TRBJ2-3; no firm D call. Trimming left V 1 base short and J 2 bases short, with 7 bases between. The germline CDR1 and CDR2 sequences are LGHDT and YNNKEL (reference sequence). The CDR3 consists of 14 residues.

In regard to this clonotype: A single base separates this from a much larger clone, so it may be a read error. Here the CDR3 DNA reads TGTGCCAGCAGTCCAAGGACACGTTCGAACACCGGGGAGCTGTTTTTT. Translated, it gives CASSPRTRSNTGELFF. The chain joins TRBV27 to TRBJ2-2; D might be TRBD1 (5 bases). V was trimmed by 5 bases and J by 0 bases, leaving 13 bases between them. Germline V gives CDR1 MNHEY, CDR2 SMNVEV (reference sequence). The CDR3 loop spans 16 amino acids.

This clonotype was seen many times. At one end, the junction sequence differs from germline, possibly due to a read error. V and J are TRBV19 and TRBJ2-7, with 11 bases aligning to TRBD1. In germline, CDR1 is LNHDA, CDR2 SQIVND (reference sequence). This CDR3 comprises 14 residues. CDR3 DNA sequence: TGTGCCAGCAGTATCGGGACAGGGGGTTACGAGCAGTACTTC. It translates to CASSIGTGGYEQYF.

This clonotype was detected a few times. This chain uses TRBV7-6 with TRBJ1-4; D uncertain. V shed 2 bases and J shed 4 bases, with 8 bases lying between them. The V gene's germline CDR1 is SGHVS and CDR2 FNYEAQ. This CDR3 spans 14 amino acids. Here the CDR3 DNA reads TGTGCCAGCAGCTTAACGCAGGTTAATGAAAAACTGTTTTTT. Protein sequence: CASSLTQVNEKLFF.

In its sample, this clonotype was seen many times. This chain connects TRBV27 to TRBJ1-2; the D is unclear. The CDR3 totals 14 residues. CDR1 and CDR2 from the germline V gene are MNHEY and SMNVEV (reference sequence). V was shortened by 5 bases and J by 2 bases, with 12 bases between the two germline ends. The CDR3 bases are TGTGCCAGCAGTATACGCGGTTCAAACTATGGCTACACCTTC. This sequence encodes CASSIRGSNYGYTF.

In its sample, this clonotype was seen a few times. The chain carries TRBV19 and TRBJ1-1; D is uncertain. The V end was cut by 5 bases, the J end by 1 base, with 11 bases between. The germline CDR1 and CDR2 sequences are LNHDA and SQIVND (reference sequence). The CDR3 length is 14 residues. The CDR3: CASSALRENTEAFF. The CDR3 DNA reads TGTGCCAGTAGTGCGTTACGGGAGAACACTGAAGCTTTCTTT.

This clonotype occurred a few times. The junction and the germline gene differ at one end; a read error may be behind it. The CDR3 DNA reads TGTGCCAGCAGCTTAGGCTGGCGGGACAAGGCCTTC. It encodes CASSLGWRDKAF. This sequence joins TRBV7-9 and TRBJ1-2, with D maybe TRBD1 (6 bases). Germline CDR1 and CDR2: SEHNR and FQNEAQ (reference sequence). This CDR3 is 12 amino acids long.

The chain has TRBV7-9 and TRBJ2-3; D gene uncertain. From germline, CDR1 is SEHNR and CDR2 FQNEAQ (reference sequence). The CDR3 extends over 14 amino acids. Trimming pared 2 bases from V and 2 bases from J, leaving 8 bases between. The CDR3 protein is CASSLKRPTDTQYF. CDR3 nucleotides: TGTGCCAGCAGCTTAAAGCGCCCCACAGATACGCAGTATTTT.

At least ten counts were recorded for this clonotype. This chain uses TRBV20-1 with TRBJ1-5; possible D gene TRBD1, 6 bases. Trimming pared 3 bases from V and 2 bases from J, leaving 11 bases between. Germline values: CDR1 DFQATT, CDR2 SNEGSKA (reference sequence). The CDR3 has 14 amino acids. The CDR3 protein is CSASRGSGNQPQHF. The CDR3 DNA sequence: TGCAGTGCTAGCAGGGGATCGGGCAATCAGCCCCAGCATTTT.

This clonotype was found a few times. Germline is not matched at one junction end, which may reflect a read error. V and J are TRBV7-7 and TRBJ2-2, with TRBD1 matching 8 bases. The CDR3 is made up of 16 amino acids. The V gene's germline CDR1 is SSHAT and CDR2 FNYEAQ (reference sequence). CDR3 DNA sequence: TGTGCTAGCAGCTCAGGGGGCCAACCGAACACCGGGGAGCTGTTTTTT. This gives the protein CASSSGGQPNTGELFF.

This clonotype was seen many times. The rearrangement links TRBV7-9 to TRBJ2-3; no reliable D call. There are 13 residues in the CDR3. The germline V gene has CDR1 SEHNR and CDR2 FQNEAQ (reference sequence). V was trimmed by 5 bases and J by 4 bases, leaving 10 bases between them. CDR3 DNA: TGTGCCAGCAGCCCTAGGAACGCAGATACGCAGTATTTT. It encodes CASSPRNADTQYF. The full variable domain, completed using reference TRBV7-9 and TRBJ2-3, is DTGVSQNPRHKITKRGQNVTFRCDPISEHNRLYWYRQTLGQGPEFLTYFQNEAQLEKSRLLSDRFSAERPKGSFSTLEIQRTEQGDSAMYLCASSPRNADTQYFGPGTRLTVL.

This clonotype was counted ten times or more. CDR3: CASSPPLQGTPYEQYF. CDR3 coding DNA: TGTGCCAGCTCACCTCCGTTACAGGGGACGCCCTACGAGCAGTACTTC. The chain recombines TRBV18 with TRBJ2-7; 7 bases are a match to TRBD1. The CDR3 totals 16 residues. Germline V gene lookup returns CDR1 KGHSH and CDR2 LQKENI. The J segment lost 2 bases and the V segment lost 3 bases, leaving 10 bases of the junction unmatched.

V is TRBV5-4 and J is TRBJ2-1, with 7 nucleotides matching TRBD1. Germline V gene lookup returns CDR1 SGHNT and CDR2 YYREEE (reference sequence). The trim removed 4 bases at V and 9 bases at J, leaving 10 bases unmatched. This CDR3 spans 14 amino acids. The chain's CDR3 is CASSLRQGEVEQFF. The DNA for the CDR3 is TGTGCCAGCAGCCTGAGGCAGGGGGAAGTTGAGCAGTTCTTC.

The rearrangement uses TRBV5-1 and TRBJ2-1; 8 bases map to TRBD2. The germline V gene has CDR1 SGHRS and CDR2 YFSETQ. Trimming took 1 base from V and 0 from J; bases not matched to a gene: 9. The CDR3 length is 18 residues. The DNA for the CDR3 is TGCGCCAGCAGCTTGTTGCGGGGGGCCCATAGCTCCTACAATGAGCAGTTCTTC. It is translated as CASSLLRGAHSSYNEQFF.

This clonotype showed up just a few times. The chain carries TRBV29-1 and TRBJ2-2, with D perhaps matching TRBD2 (5 bases). V was cut by 5 bases and J by 5 bases, with 18 bases left in between. This CDR3 has 15 amino acids. Germline V gene sequence: CDR1 SQVTM, CDR2 ANQGSEA. The CDR3, as DNA: TGCAGCGTTCGGACGGTGGACCGGGGTACCGGGGAGCTGTTTTTT. Translation gives CSVRTVDRGTGELFF.

This clonotype was seen a few times. V is TRBV12-3 or TRBV12-4 and J is TRBJ1-2, with D possibly being TRBD1 (5 bases). The CDR3 has 15 residues. Between the trimmed V and J ends, which lost 6 bases and 8 bases, there was a span of 22 bases. The CDR3 is CASRPSEGKGRGYTF. CDR3 nucleotides: TGTGCCAGCAGACCCTCCGAAGGCAAGGGGCGAGGCTACACCTTC.

There are a few counts of this clonotype. V and J are TRBV7-2 and TRBJ2-5; D might be TRBD2 (7 bases). This CDR3 contains 11 residues. Germline CDR1 reads SGHTA; CDR2 reads FQGNSA. V lost 5 bases and J lost 11, with 12 bases in between. CDR3: CASSTGGRQYF. The CDR3 coding sequence is TGTGCCAGCAGCACGGGGGGCAGACAGTACTTC.

The chain is built from TRBV27 and TRBJ1-1; 7 bases align to TRBD1. J lost 3 bases, V lost 5 bases, and 9 bases had no gene match. This CDR3 region has 15 residues. CDR1 is MNHEY and CDR2 is SMNVEV in the germline V gene (reference sequence). Here the CDR3 reads CASSSRGGGYTEAFF. As DNA, the CDR3 is TGTGCCAGCAGTAGCCGAGGAGGGGGCTACACTGAAGCTTTCTTT.

The chain has TRBV5-6 and TRBJ1-2; TRBD1 might be the D (5 bases). Germline values: CDR1 SGHDT, CDR2 YYEEEE. This CDR3 contains 13 residues. Trimming took off 4 bases at V and 8 bases at J, with 15 bases between the two ends. CDR3 residues: CASSAGISEGYTF. The CDR3 region has the DNA TGTGCCAGCAGCGCAGGGATTTCGGAGGGCTACACCTTC.

This clonotype appeared many times. V is TRBV3-1 and J is TRBJ2-1, with D unclear. The V end lost 1 base, the J end lost 2 bases, and 21 bases lay between the germline ends. CDR3 length: 19 amino acids. Germline values: CDR1 LGHDT, CDR2 YNNKEL (reference sequence). The CDR3 region is CASSQGMTTASFPYNEQFF. The CDR3 coding sequence is TGTGCCAGCAGCCAAGGGATGACGACGGCTTCGTTCCCCTACAATGAGCAGTTCTTC.